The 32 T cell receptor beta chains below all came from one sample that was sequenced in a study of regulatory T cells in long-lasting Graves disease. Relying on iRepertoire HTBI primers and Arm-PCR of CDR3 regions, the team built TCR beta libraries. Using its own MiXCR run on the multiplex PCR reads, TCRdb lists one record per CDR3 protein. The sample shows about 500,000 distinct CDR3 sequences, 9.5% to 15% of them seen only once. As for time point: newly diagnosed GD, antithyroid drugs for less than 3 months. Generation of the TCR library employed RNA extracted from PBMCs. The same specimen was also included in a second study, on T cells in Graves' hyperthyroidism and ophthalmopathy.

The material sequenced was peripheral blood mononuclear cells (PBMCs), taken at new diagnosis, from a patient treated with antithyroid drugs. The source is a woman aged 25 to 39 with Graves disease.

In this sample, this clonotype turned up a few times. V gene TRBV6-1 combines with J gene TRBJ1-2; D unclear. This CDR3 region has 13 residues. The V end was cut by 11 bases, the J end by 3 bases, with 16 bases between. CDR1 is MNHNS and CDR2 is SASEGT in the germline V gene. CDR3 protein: CAGTLYTHYGYTF. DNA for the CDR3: TGTGCCGGCACCTTATACACCCACTATGGCTACACCTTC.

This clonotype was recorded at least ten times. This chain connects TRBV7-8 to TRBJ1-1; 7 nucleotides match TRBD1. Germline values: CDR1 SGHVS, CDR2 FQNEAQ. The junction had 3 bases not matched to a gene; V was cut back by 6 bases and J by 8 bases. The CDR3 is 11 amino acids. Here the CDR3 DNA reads TGTGCCAGCAGAGTGGACAGGGAAGCTTTCTTT. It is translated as CASRVDREAFF.

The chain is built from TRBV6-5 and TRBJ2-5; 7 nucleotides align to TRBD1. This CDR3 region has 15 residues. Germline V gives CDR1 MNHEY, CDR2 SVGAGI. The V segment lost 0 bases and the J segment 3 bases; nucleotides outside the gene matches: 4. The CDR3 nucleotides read TGTGCCAGCAGTTACTCGAAGGGGGCAAAAGAGACCCAGTACTTC. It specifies CASSYSKGAKETQYF.

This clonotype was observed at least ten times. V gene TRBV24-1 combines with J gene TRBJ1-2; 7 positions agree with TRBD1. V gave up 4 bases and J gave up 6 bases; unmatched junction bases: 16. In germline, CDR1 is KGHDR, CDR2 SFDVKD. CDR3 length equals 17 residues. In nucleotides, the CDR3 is TGTGCCACCAGTGACGCGACCGGGACAGACTTACTAAATGGCTACACCTTC. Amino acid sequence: CATSDATGTDLLNGYTF.

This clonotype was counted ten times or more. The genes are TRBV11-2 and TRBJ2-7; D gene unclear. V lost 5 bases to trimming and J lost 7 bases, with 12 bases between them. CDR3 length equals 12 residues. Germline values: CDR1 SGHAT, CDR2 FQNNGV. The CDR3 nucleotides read TGTGCCAGCAGCCCCCTTAGAGGAGAGCAGTACTTC. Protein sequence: CASSPLRGEQYF. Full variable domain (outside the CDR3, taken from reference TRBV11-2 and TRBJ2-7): EAGVAQSPRYKIIEKRQSVAFWCNPISGHATLYWYQQILGQGPKLLIQFQNNGVVDDSQLPKDRFSAERLKGVDSTLKIQPAKLEDSAVYLCASSPLRGEQYFGPGTRLTVT.

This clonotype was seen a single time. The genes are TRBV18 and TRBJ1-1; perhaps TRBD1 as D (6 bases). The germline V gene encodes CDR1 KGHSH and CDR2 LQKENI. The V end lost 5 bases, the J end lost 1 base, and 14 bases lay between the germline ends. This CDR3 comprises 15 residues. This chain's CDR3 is CASSLRQGQNTEAFF. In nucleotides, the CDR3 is TGTGCCAGCTCATTACGTCAGGGACAGAACACTGAAGCTTTCTTT.

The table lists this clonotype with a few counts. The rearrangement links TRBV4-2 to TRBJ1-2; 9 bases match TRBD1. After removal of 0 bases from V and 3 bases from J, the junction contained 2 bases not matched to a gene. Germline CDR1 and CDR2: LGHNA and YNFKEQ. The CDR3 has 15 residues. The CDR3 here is CASSQDDRGDYGYTF. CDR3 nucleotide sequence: TGTGCCAGCAGCCAAGATGACAGGGGGGACTATGGCTACACCTTC.

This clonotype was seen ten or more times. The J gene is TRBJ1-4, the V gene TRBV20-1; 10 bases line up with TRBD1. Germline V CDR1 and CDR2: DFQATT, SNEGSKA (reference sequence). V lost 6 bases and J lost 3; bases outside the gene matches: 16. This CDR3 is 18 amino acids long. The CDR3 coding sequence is TGCAGTGCCGCTAAATATCCGGGACAGGGGTCTGCTAATGAAAAACTGTTTTTT. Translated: CSAAKYPGQGSANEKLFF.

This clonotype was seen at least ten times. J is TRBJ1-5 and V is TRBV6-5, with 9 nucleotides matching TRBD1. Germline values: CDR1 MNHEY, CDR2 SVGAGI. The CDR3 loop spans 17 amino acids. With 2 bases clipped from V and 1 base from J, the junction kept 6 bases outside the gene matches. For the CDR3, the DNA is TGTGCCAGCAGTTACCAGGGACAGGGTGGGAGCAATCAGCCCCAGCATTTT. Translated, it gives CASSYQGQGGSNQPQHF.

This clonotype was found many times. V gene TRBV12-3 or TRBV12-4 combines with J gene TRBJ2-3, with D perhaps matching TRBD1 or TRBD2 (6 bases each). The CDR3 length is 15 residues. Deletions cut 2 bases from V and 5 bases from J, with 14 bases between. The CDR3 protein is CASSLMLGGLDTQYF. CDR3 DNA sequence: TGTGCCAGCAGTTTAATGTTAGGGGGGTTAGATACGCAGTATTTT.

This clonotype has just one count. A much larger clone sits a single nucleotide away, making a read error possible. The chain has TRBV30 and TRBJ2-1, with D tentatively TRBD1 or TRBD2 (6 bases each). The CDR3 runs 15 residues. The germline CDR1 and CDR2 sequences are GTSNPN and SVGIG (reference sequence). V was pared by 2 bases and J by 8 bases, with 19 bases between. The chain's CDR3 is CAWSKARGRWYEQFF. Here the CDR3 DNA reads TGTGCCTGGAGTAAAGCTAGGGGGAGGTGGTATGAGCAGTTCTTC.

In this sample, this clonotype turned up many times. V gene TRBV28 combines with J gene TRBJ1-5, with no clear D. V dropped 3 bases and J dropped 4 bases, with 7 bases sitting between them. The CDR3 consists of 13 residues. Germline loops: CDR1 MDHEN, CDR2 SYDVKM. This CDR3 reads CASSFEANQPQHF. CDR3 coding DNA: TGTGCCAGCAGTTTTGAGGCGAATCAGCCCCAGCATTTT.

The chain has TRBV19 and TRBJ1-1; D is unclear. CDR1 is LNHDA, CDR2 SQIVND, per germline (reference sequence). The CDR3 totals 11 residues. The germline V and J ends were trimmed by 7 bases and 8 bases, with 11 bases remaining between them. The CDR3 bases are TGTGCCAGTAAGCTAGGGATAGAAGCTTTCTTT. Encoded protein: CASKLGIEAFF.

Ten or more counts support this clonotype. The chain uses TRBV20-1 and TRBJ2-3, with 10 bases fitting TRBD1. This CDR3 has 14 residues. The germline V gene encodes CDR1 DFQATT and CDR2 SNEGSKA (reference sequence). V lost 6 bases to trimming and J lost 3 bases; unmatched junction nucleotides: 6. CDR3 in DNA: TGCAGTGCGACCCGGGACAGGGGTACAGATACGCAGTATTTT. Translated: CSATRDRGTDTQYF.

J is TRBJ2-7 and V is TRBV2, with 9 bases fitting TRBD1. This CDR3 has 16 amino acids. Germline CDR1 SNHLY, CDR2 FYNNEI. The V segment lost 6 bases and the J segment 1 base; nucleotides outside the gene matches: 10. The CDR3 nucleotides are TGTGCCAGCAGCTATTCTGCCGGGACAGGGTCCTACGAGCAGTACTTC. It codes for CASSYSAGTGSYEQYF. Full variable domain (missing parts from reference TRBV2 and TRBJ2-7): EPEVTQTPSHQVTQMGQEVILRCVPISNHLYFYWYRQILGQKVEFLVSFYNNEISEKSEIFDDQFSVERPDGSNFTLKIRSTKLEDSAMYFCASSYSAGTGSYEQYFGPGTRLTVT.

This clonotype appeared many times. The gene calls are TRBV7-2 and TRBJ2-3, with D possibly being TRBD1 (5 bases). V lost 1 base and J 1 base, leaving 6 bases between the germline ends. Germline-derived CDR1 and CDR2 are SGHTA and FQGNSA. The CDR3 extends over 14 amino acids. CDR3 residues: CASSLVGGTDTQYF. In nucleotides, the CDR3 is TGTGCCAGCAGCTTAGTAGGGGGCACAGATACGCAGTATTTT.

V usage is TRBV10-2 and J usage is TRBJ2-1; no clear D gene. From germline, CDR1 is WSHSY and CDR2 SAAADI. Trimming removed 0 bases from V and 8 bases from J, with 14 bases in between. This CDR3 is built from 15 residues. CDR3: CASSESMVLAHEQFF. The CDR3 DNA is TGCGCCAGCAGTGAGTCGATGGTCTTAGCCCATGAGCAGTTCTTC.

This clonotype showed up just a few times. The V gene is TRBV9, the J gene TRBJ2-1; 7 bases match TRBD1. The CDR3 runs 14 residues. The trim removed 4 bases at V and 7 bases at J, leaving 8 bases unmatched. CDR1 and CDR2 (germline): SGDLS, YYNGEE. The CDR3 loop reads CASSPRDSLNEQFF. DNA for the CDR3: TGTGCCAGCAGCCCCCGGGACAGCCTAAATGAGCAGTTCTTC.

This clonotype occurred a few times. The DNA for the CDR3 is TGCAGCGTTGAACTAGCGGGGGTCTACAATGAGCAGTTCTTC. It yields the protein CSVELAGVYNEQFF. The J gene is TRBJ2-1, the V gene TRBV29-1; 10 bases match TRBD2. Germline V CDR1 and CDR2: SQVTM, ANQGSEA. This CDR3 is built from 14 residues. V lost 2 bases, J lost 3 bases, and 1 base stayed unmatched.

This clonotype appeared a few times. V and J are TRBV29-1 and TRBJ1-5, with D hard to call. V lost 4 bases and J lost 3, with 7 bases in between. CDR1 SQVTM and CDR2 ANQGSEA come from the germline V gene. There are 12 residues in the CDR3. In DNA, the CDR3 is TGCAGCGTTGGGGCTACCAATCAGCCCCAGCATTTT. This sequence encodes CSVGATNQPQHF.

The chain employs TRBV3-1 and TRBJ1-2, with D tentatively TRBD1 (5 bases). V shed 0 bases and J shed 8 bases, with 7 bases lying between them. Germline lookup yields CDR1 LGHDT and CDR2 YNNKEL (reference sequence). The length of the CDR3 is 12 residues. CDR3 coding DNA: TGTGCCAGCAGCCAAGAGGGGGTAGGCTACACCTTC. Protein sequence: CASSQEGVGYTF.

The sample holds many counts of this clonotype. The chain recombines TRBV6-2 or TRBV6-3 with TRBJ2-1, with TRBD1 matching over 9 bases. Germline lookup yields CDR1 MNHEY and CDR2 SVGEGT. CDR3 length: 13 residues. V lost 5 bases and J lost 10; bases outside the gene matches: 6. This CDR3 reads CASSDRTGEEQFF. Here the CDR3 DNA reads TGTGCCAGCAGTGACCGGACAGGGGAAGAGCAGTTCTTC.

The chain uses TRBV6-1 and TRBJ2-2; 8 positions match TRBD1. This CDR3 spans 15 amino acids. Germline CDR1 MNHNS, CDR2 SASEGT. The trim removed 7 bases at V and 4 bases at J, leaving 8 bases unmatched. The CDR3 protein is CASKKQGAGTGELFF. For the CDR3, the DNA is TGTGCCAGCAAGAAGCAGGGGGCGGGCACCGGGGAGCTGTTTTTT.

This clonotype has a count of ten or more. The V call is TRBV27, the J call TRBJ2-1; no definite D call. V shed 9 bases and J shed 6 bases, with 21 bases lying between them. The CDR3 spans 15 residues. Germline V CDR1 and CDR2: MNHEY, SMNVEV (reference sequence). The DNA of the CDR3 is TGTGCCAGTATACCCCGGGCAGGATTGGGCAATGAGCAGTTCTTC. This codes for CASIPRAGLGNEQFF.

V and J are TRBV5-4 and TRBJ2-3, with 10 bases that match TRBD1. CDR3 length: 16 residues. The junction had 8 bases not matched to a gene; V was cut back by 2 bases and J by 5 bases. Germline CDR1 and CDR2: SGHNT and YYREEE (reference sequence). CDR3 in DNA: TGTGCCAGCAGCTTTCGGGACAGGGGCTTCGTAGATACGCAGTATTTT. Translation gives CASSFRDRGFVDTQYF.

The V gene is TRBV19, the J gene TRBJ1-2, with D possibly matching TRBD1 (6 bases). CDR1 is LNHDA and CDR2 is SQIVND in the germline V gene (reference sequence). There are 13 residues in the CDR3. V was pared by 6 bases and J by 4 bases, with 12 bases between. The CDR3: CASRNRGAYGYTF. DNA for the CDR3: TGTGCCAGTAGGAACCGGGGGGCCTATGGCTACACCTTC. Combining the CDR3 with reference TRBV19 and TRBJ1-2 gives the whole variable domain DGGITQSPKYLFRKEGQNVTLSCEQNLNHDAMYWYRQDPGQGLRLIYYSQIVNDFQKGDIAEGYSVSREKKESFPLTVTSAQKNPTAFYLCASRNRGAYGYTFGSGTRLTVV.

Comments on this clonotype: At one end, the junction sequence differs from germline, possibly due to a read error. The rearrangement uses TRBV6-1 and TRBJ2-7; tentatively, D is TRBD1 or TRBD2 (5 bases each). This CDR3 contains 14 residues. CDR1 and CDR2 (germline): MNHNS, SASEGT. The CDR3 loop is CASSQGTGSYEQYF. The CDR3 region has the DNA TGCGCCAGCAGCCAAGGGACGGGTTCCTACGAGCAGTACTTC.

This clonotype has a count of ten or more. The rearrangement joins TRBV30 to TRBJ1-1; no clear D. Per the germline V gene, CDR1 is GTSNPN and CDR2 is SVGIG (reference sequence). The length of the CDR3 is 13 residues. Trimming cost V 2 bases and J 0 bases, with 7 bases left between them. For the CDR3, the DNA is TGTGCCTGGAGTCGCGGCCTGAACACTGAAGCTTTCTTT. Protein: CAWSRGLNTEAFF. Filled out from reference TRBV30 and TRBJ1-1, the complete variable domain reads SQTIHQWPATLVQPVGSPLSLECTVEGTSNPNLYWYRQAAGRGLQLLFYSVGIGQISSEVPQNLSASRPQDRQFILSSKKLLLSDSGFYLCAWSRGLNTEAFFGQGTRLTVV.

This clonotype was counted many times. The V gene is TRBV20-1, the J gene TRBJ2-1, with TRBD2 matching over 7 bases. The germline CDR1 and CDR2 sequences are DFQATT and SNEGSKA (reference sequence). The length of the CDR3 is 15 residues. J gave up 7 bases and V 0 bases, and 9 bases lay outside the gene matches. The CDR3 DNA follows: TGCAGTGCTAGAGATGTCCCCTCCGGGGGGAATGAGCAGTTCTTC. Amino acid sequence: CSARDVPSGGNEQFF.

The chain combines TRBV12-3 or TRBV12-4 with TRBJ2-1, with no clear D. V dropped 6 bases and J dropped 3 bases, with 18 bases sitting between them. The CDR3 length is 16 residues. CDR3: CASSPTGGENYNEQFF. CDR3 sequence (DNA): TGTGCCAGCAGCCCGACCGGCGGAGAGAACTACAATGAGCAGTTCTTC.

The CDR3 sequence: CASSLTRLNEQFF. The DNA for the CDR3 is TGTGCCAGCAGCTTAACGCGTCTAAATGAGCAGTTCTTC. This chain joins TRBV7-9 and TRBJ2-1; D is uncertain. Trimming stripped 2 bases from V and 7 bases from J, with 9 bases between. The CDR3 extends over 13 amino acids. Germline values: CDR1 SEHNR, CDR2 FQNEAQ (reference sequence).

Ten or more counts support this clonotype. The CDR3 protein is CASSPQGDSPLHF. In nucleotides, the CDR3 is TGTGCCAGCAGCCCCCAAGGGGACTCACCCCTCCACTTT. The chain combines TRBV7-9 with TRBJ1-6; maybe TRBD1 (5 bases). The CDR3 covers 13 residues. Trimming left V 5 bases short and J 10 bases short, with 12 bases between. From germline, CDR1 is SEHNR and CDR2 FQNEAQ (reference sequence).